Listed below are T cell receptor beta chains from one sample, sequenced in a study of prognosis after radiotherapy for stage I lung cancer. One entry per CDR3 protein results from TCRdb running MiXCR on the multiplex PCR reads. The profile shows 25,000 to 35,000 distinct CDR3 sequences, approximately 44% of them singletons. The sample consisted of PBMCs, taken before or after stereotactic body radiation therapy (not recorded which). The source is a donor aged 50 or older with non-small cell lung cancer. The CDR3 runs from the conserved cysteine through the conserved F or W. The D gene is left open where the match is weak. Rows give clone size only sometimes, using once, few, many, or a class for an expanded clone.

cdr3_aa	cdr3_nt	j_call	v_call	d_call	clone_size
CASSMGLVREQFF	TGTGCCAGTAGTATGGGACTCGTACGTGAGCAGTTCTTC	TRBJ2-1	TRBV19	NA	NA
CASDDRGNSEGSNQPQHF	TGTGCCAGCGATGACAGGGGTAACTCCGAGGGGAGCAATCAGCCCCAGCATTTT	TRBJ1-5	TRBV19	TRBD1	NA
CASRTGLAGATPLGEQFF	TGTGCCAGCAGAACGGGACTAGCGGGAGCTACCCCCCTAGGGGAGCAGTTCTTC	TRBJ2-1	TRBV28	TRBD2	NA
CASSDDYNSPLHF	TGTGCCAGCAGTGACGATTATAATTCACCCCTCCACTTT	TRBJ1-6	TRBV2	NA	NA
CASTDREVTGELFF	TGTGCCAGCACCGACAGGGAGGTCACCGGGGAGCTGTTTTTT	TRBJ2-2	TRBV7-2	NA	NA
CASSYLVTSGANVLTF	TGTGCCAGCAGTTACTTGGTCACTTCAGGGGCCAACGTCCTGACTTTC	TRBJ2-6	TRBV6-5	NA	NA
CSKTNNILRGYTF	TGCAGTAAAACTAACAACATCCTCCGAGGCTACACCTTC	TRBJ1-2	TRBV20-1	NA	many
CASSYTAGTGPVGGVNEQYF	TGTGCCAGCAGTTACACCGCCGGGACAGGGCCTGTAGGTGGGGTTAACGAGCAGTACTTC	TRBJ2-7	TRBV6-2/TRBV6-3	TRBD1	NA
CASSRGLAANNEQFF	TGTGCCAGCAGTCGAGGACTAGCGGCCAACAATGAGCAGTTCTTC	TRBJ2-1	TRBV6-1	TRBD2	many
CASTRTGGYTDTQYF	TGTGCCAGCACCCGGACCGGGGGCTACACAGATACGCAGTATTTT	TRBJ2-3	TRBV5-4	NA	many
CASSVALGPRGSTDTQYF	TGTGCCAGCAGCGTAGCCTTAGGGCCTCGGGGGAGCACAGATACGCAGTATTTT	TRBJ2-3	TRBV9	NA	many
CASSADRIEGYTF	TGTGCCAGCAGTGCGGACAGGATAGAGGGCTACACCTTC	TRBJ1-2	TRBV27	TRBD1	medium-sized
CASSIGGLQTQYF	TGTGCCAGTAGTATAGGAGGGTTACAGACCCAGTACTTC	TRBJ2-5	TRBV19	NA	many
CASSLPRESDTQYF	TGTGCCAGCAGCCTTCCCAGGGAGTCAGATACGCAGTATTTT	TRBJ2-3	TRBV12-3/TRBV12-4	NA	many
CSARAGTSLNEQFF	TGCAGTGCTAGAGCTGGGACTAGCCTCAATGAGCAGTTCTTC	TRBJ2-1	TRBV20-1	TRBD2	many
CATGTFGGDTQYF	TGTGCCACCGGGACATTCGGTGGCGATACGCAGTATTTT	TRBJ2-3	TRBV6-2/TRBV6-3	NA	NA
CSARDLLAGDTDTQYF	TGCAGTGCTAGAGATCTCTTAGCGGGGGACACAGATACGCAGTATTTT	TRBJ2-3	TRBV20-1	TRBD2	many
CSASAGFSGGASYNEQFF	TGCAGTGCTAGTGCGGGGTTTAGCGGGGGGGCCTCCTACAATGAGCAGTTCTTC	TRBJ2-1	TRBV20-1	TRBD2	many
CASSNGIGGGETQYF	TGTGCCAGCAGCAATGGTATCGGGGGCGGGGAGACCCAGTACTTC	TRBJ2-5	TRBV5-5	NA	many
CASSTGQGSEKLFF	TGTGCCAGCAGCACCGGACAGGGAAGTGAAAAACTGTTTTTT	TRBJ1-4	TRBV5-6	TRBD1	many
CASSFGRGETSNTEAFF	TGCGCCAGCAGCTTCGGGAGGGGAGAGACCTCTAACACTGAAGCTTTCTTT	TRBJ1-1	TRBV5-1	NA	NA
CATSPGQGHSGANVLTF	TGTGCCACCAGCCCGGGACAGGGGCATTCTGGGGCCAACGTCCTGACTTTC	TRBJ2-6	TRBV24-1	TRBD1	NA
CASSQTGYSMNAEVFF	TGTGCCAGCTCTCAGACGGGGTACTCAATGAACGCTGAAGTTTTCTTT	TRBJ1-1	TRBV7-3	NA	NA
CASSDGTSGNNEQFF	TGTGCCAGCAGTGACGGGACTAGCGGTAACAATGAGCAGTTCTTC	TRBJ2-1	TRBV6-1	TRBD2	NA
CASTPRGRPQETQYF	TGTGCCAGCACCCCCAGGGGGAGGCCCCAAGAGACCCAGTACTTC	TRBJ2-5	TRBV6-1	NA	once
CASRTGQGLGETQYF	TGTGCCAGCAGAACTGGACAGGGGTTAGGAGAGACCCAGTACTTC	TRBJ2-5	TRBV6-1	TRBD1	many
CASSHQGRLAGGPDEQFF	TGTGCCAGTAGCCATCAGGGTCGACTAGCGGGAGGGCCCGATGAGCAGTTCTTC	TRBJ2-1	TRBV19	TRBD2	many
CASSVGTSVSYEQYF	TGTGCCAGCAGCGTGGGGACTAGCGTGTCCTACGAGCAGTACTTC	TRBJ2-7	TRBV9	TRBD2	many